This T cell receptor (beta chain) is from a study of regulatory T cells in long-lasting Graves disease. Germline-derived CDR1 and CDR2 are SGHVS and FQNEAQ. The CDR3 extends over 15 amino acids. V dropped 5 bases and J dropped 0 bases, with 13 bases sitting between them. Investigators prepared the TCR beta libraries by applying iRepertoire HTBI primers and Arm-PCR of CDR3 regions. TCRdb used MiXCR to reprocess the multiplex PCR reads, holding one entry per CDR3 protein. Of almost 350,000 distinct CDR3 sequences in the sample, around 20% were seen once. Many counts were recorded for this clonotype. Time point indicated: persistent/refractory GD, antithyroid drugs over 5 years with positive TRAb. Researchers made the TCR library from RNA that was extracted from PBMCs.

This sample comprised peripheral blood mononuclear cells (PBMCs), obtained when the disease was refractory, from a patient treated with antithyroid drugs. This sequence was found in a female donor with Graves disease. V is TRBV7-8 and J is TRBJ1-1, with D possibly being TRBD1 (5 bases). Written as DNA, the CDR3 is TGTGCCAGCAGCCCCCAACAGGTCATGAACACTGAAGCTTTCTTT. Translation gives CASSPQQVMNTEAFF.